This T cell receptor (beta chain) was identified in a study of shared clonotypes between healthy human individuals. Overall study: Donor ages ranged 18 to 49 years: a couple of women, a few men. Findings and caveats of the study: Generation of non-shared clonotypes was less probable than generation of clonotypes shared by all four donors. Between a handful of donors, naive CD4 clonotypes were shared at a level of around 4.8%.

As to this clone: Antigen specificity is unknown.

Recent vaccinations or acute infections were absent in the healthy HIV-negative adult donors. Germline V gene lookup returns CDR1 MDHEN and CDR2 SYDVKM. V dropped 5 bases and J dropped 9 bases, with 12 bases sitting between them. CDR3 length equals 12 residues. Some clones are missing from TCRdb's copy, which holds only in-frame ones; the method was immunoSEQ multiplex PCR. Of about 2.4 million clones in the sample, approximately 93% were seen once. This receptor was identified in a man aged 18 to 29 in good health. Some clones in this sample may be carry-over from other donors' samples. Source material: naive CD4+ T cells from PBMCs. The subset here: CD45RA+ positively selected. The chain links TRBV28 to TRBJ2-3; D uncertain. In DNA form, the CDR3 reads TGTGCCAGCAGTGAGATTGTCCGAACGCAGTATTTT. The encoded protein is CASSEIVRTQYF.